Presented here are 27 T cell receptor delta chains from one specimen sequenced in a study of gamma-delta chains in newborns, infants, children. TCRdb re-called the reads through CATT. Here the sample spans 4,500 to 5,000 delta-chain clones, around 5% being singletons. Sequencing was performed on blood. The receptors were gathered from a child who was a newborn, infant or young child, either healthy, febrile or measles-vaccinated (not recorded which).

In DNA form, the CDR3 reads TGTGCTCTTGGGGAACCCCATTCCCCTACTTGGGCGGGATTGACAGCACAACTCTTCTTT. Protein sequence: CALGEPHSPTWAGLTAQLFF. The chain combines TRDV1 with TRDJ2; possibly TRDD2 for D (5 bases). The CDR3 consists of 20 residues. Trimming shortened V by 1 base and J by 2 bases, and 23 bases separated the two germline ends. The germline V gene encodes CDR1 TSWWSYY and CDR2 QGS.

This clone came up a few times. This chain uses TRDV1 with TRDJ1; 12 nucleotides match TRDD3. The CDR3 totals 15 residues. Germline V gene sequence: CDR1 TSWWSYY, CDR2 QGS. With V trimmed by 3 bases and J by 3 bases, 2 bases remained unmatched. DNA for the CDR3: TGTGCTCTTGGGGAGTACTGGGGGATACCCGATAAACTCATCTTT. The encoded protein is CALGEYWGIPDKLIF.

This clone was seen a few times. The gene calls are TRDV1 and TRDJ1, with D tentatively TRDD2 (6 bases). The CDR3 length is 16 residues. Trimming pared 5 bases from V and 0 bases from J, leaving 16 bases between. From germline, CDR1 is TSWWSYY and CDR2 QGS. CDR3 region: CALGSRNLPDTDKLIF. The CDR3 coding sequence is TGTGCTCTTGGGTCCCGGAACCTTCCCGACACCGATAAACTCATCTTT.

Relative to its sample, this clone is medium-sized. This same CDR3 is encoded by further DNA sequences in the sample. This rearrangement joins TRDV2 to TRDJ1; no firm D call. V dropped 0 bases and J dropped 2 bases, with 0 bases sitting between them. This CDR3 is built from 11 residues. CDR1 is GEAIGNYY, CDR2 EKD, per germline. In nucleotides, the CDR3 is TGTGCCTGTGACACCACCGATAAACTCATCTTT. It yields the protein CACDTTDKLIF.

This clone is categorized as medium-sized. This chain joins TRDV2 and TRDJ2; the match to TRDD3 covers 13 bases. This CDR3 has 18 residues. Germline lookup yields CDR1 GEAIGNYY and CDR2 EKD. The V segment lost 3 bases and the J segment 0 bases; nucleotides outside the gene matches: 6. CDR3 DNA sequence: TGTGCCTGTGACTTACTGGGGGATACGGAAGCTTTGACAGCACAACTCTTCTTT. This sequence encodes CACDLLGDTEALTAQLFF.

This clone was found a few times. The chain carries TRDV2 and TRDJ3; 12 nucleotides line up with TRDD3. Trimming cost V 2 bases and J 5 bases; bases outside gene matches: 9. Germline-derived CDR1 and CDR2 are GEAIGNYY and EKD. The CDR3 sequence is 19 residues long. The CDR3 DNA follows: TGTGCCTGTGACAGAGGCTGGGGGATACGCATCGGGGACACCCGACAGATGTTTTTC. As protein: CACDRGWGIRIGDTRQMFF.

A few counts support this clone. The junction departs from the called germline gene at one end, perhaps through a read error. J is TRDJ1 and V is TRDV2; 8 bases agree with TRDD3. This CDR3 region has 14 residues. CDR1 is GEAIGNYY and CDR2 is EKD in the germline V gene. The CDR3: CACDTWGYTDKPIF. CDR3 nucleotide sequence: TGTGCCTGCGACACGTGGGGATACACCGATAAACCCATCTTT.

There are a few counts of this clone. The rearrangement uses TRDV2 and TRDJ1; TRDD3 aligns across 8 bases. Germline V gene data show CDR1 as GEAIGNYY and CDR2 as EKD. This CDR3 contains 20 residues. V was clipped by 0 bases and J by 0 bases; unmatched bases: 17. CDR3 protein: CACDTVSGLGASTYTDKLIF. CDR3 sequence (DNA): TGTGCCTGTGACACCGTATCTGGACTGGGGGCCTCCACGTACACCGATAAACTCATCTTT.

The J gene is TRDJ3, the V gene TRDV2, with a possible D match to TRDD3 (5 bases). The V end was cut by 0 bases, the J end by 0 bases, with 11 bases between. CDR3 size: 18 residues. The germline V gene has CDR1 GEAIGNYY and CDR2 EKD. CDR3: CACDTLGKTSWDTRQMFF. DNA for the CDR3: TGTGCCTGTGACACCTTGGGGAAGACCTCCTGGGACACCCGACAGATGTTTTTC.

This chain joins TRDV2 and TRDJ3, with TRDD3 matching 8 bases. Germline CDR1 reads GEAIGNYY; CDR2 reads EKD. V lost 0 bases and J lost 0; bases outside the gene matches: 9. This CDR3 contains 20 residues. The CDR3 spells CACDTMGGIRSSWDTRQMFF. CDR3 nucleotides: TGTGCCTGTGACACCATGGGAGGGATACGGAGCTCCTGGGACACCCGACAGATGTTTTTC.

This clone was detected a few times. The chain joins TRDV1 to TRDJ1; 9 bases fit TRDD2. The CDR3 has 19 amino acids. The V and J ends lost 3 bases and 6 bases, in that order; junction bases with no gene match: 20. Germline CDR1 is TSWWSYY and CDR2 is QGS. CDR3 residues: CALGDAFLRYWDPRHKLIF. CDR3 nucleotide sequence: TGTGCTCTTGGGGACGCCTTCCTACGGTACTGGGACCCGAGGCATAAACTCATCTTT.

This clone came up a few times. One end of the junction fails to match germline, which may point to a read error. Other DNA sequences from this sample encode an identical CDR3 as well. The chain is built from TRDV2 and TRDJ3; maybe TRDD3 (6 bases). Germline V gene sequence: CDR1 GEAIGNYY, CDR2 EKD. This CDR3 is built from 18 residues. In nucleotides, the CDR3 is TGTGCCTGTGACACCTGGGGGCCTTACTCCTGGGACACTCGACAGATGTTTTTC. Its translation: CACDTWGPYSWDTRQMFF.

Only a few counts were recorded for this clone. The chain couples TRDV1 to TRDJ1; 7 nucleotides match TRDD3. Germline assignment: CDR1 TSWWSYY and CDR2 QGS. V shed 5 bases and J 4 bases; nucleotides not matched to a gene: 10. The CDR3 runs 15 residues. The CDR3 region is CALGLGLGGFDKLIF. CDR3 sequence (DNA): TGTGCTCTTGGGCTGGGTTTAGGGGGATTCGATAAACTCATCTTT.

Within the sample, this clone is medium-sized. V is TRDV2 and J is TRDJ1; 7 bases fit TRDD3. Per germline, CDR1 GEAIGNYY and CDR2 EKD. V lost 3 bases and J lost 4; bases outside the gene matches: 13. The CDR3 is 16 residues long. CDR3 amino acids: CACDPVLGLGDDKLIF. For the CDR3, the DNA is TGTGCCTGTGACCCGGTACTGGGGCTAGGCGACGATAAACTCATCTTT.

V usage is TRDV1 and J usage is TRDJ1; 9 bases align to TRDD3. Trimming took 6 bases from V and 1 from J; bases not matched to a gene: 21. The germline gives CDR1 TSWWSYY, CDR2 QGS. CDR3 length: 20 amino acids. The CDR3 DNA reads TGTGCTCTTGGAGTACTACGTCCATCTATACTGGGGGACTCCACCGATAAACTCATCTTT. Protein product: CALGVLRPSILGDSTDKLIF.

V gene TRDV2 combines with J gene TRDJ1; 11 bases are shared with TRDD3. The ends lost 1 base at V and 0 bases at J; junction bases unmatched: 9. CDR1 and CDR2 from the germline V gene are GEAIGNYY and EKD. CDR3 length equals 18 residues. CDR3 residues: CACDTLMGDTAYTDKLIF. As DNA, the CDR3 is TGTGCCTGTGACACGCTGATGGGGGATACGGCCTACACCGATAAACTCATCTTT.

This clone is classed as medium-sized. The chain combines TRDV2 with TRDJ2, with TRDD3 identical over 9 bases. The trim removed 3 bases at V and 0 bases at J, leaving 4 bases unmatched. CDR3 length equals 16 residues. CDR1 is GEAIGNYY and CDR2 is EKD in the germline V gene. Here the CDR3 DNA reads TGTGCCTGTGACTACTGGGGGACCTCTTTGACAGCACAACTCTTCTTT. This gives the protein CACDYWGTSLTAQLFF.

This clone was seen a few times. This chain links TRDV2 with TRDJ3, with D perhaps matching TRDD3 (6 bases). In germline, CDR1 is GEAIGNYY, CDR2 EKD. The V gene lost 0 bases and the J gene lost 0 bases, with 14 bases spanning the gap. CDR3 size: 19 residues. CDR3 nucleotides: TGTGCCTGTGACACCTTGGGGGTCTCAAGCTCCTGGGACACCCGACAGATGTTTTTC. Protein: CACDTLGVSSSWDTRQMFF.

The chain carries TRDV1 and TRDJ2; D not certain. Trimming stripped 4 bases from V and 1 base from J, with 22 bases between. Per germline, CDR1 TSWWSYY and CDR2 QGS. The CDR3 is 19 amino acids. In DNA, the CDR3 is TGTGCTCTTGGGGTCCTCCTGAATGGGCTTTCCATTTTGACAGCACAACTCTTCTTT. The encoded protein is CALGVLLNGLSILTAQLFF.

By share of the sample, this clone is medium-sized. The rearrangement links TRDV2 to TRDJ2, with TRDD3 matching over 7 bases. CDR1 is GEAIGNYY and CDR2 is EKD in the germline V gene. The ends lost 1 base at V and 0 bases at J; junction bases unmatched: 7. The CDR3 length is 17 residues. The CDR3: CACDTVGERSLTAQLFF. In nucleotides, the CDR3 is TGTGCCTGTGACACGGTGGGGGAGAGGTCTTTGACAGCACAACTCTTCTTT.

On this clone itself: Germline is not matched at one junction end, which may reflect a read error. The CDR3 DNA reads TGTGCCTGTGGCACCGGGATACGCTTCTCCTGGGACACCCGACAGATGTTTTTC. It codes for CACGTGIRFSWDTRQMFF. The gene calls are TRDV2 and TRDJ3; 8 positions match TRDD3. Germline CDR1 reads GEAIGNYY; CDR2 reads EKD. The CDR3 covers 18 residues.

On this clone: One end of the junction does not line up with germline, which may come from a read error. The same CDR3 arises from other DNA sequences in this sample as well. The J gene is TRDJ2, the V gene TRDV1; no definite D call. Germline V lookup: CDR1 TSWWSYY, CDR2 QGS. The length of the CDR3 is 11 residues. The CDR3 loop is CALGKGAQLFF. The CDR3 DNA is TGTGCCCTTGGGAAGGGGGCACAACTCTTCTTT.

There are a few counts of this clone. The V gene is TRDV2, the J gene TRDJ3, with 12 bases identical to TRDD3. Germline V gives CDR1 GEAIGNYY, CDR2 EKD. The CDR3 is 18 amino acids. J lost 5 bases, V lost 1 base, and 5 bases had no gene match. The CDR3, as DNA: TGTGCCTGTGACACTCTACACTGGGGGATACGGGACACCCGACAGATGTTTTTC. It specifies CACDTLHWGIRDTRQMFF.

A few counts support this clone. A much larger clone sits a single nucleotide away, making a read error possible. V gene TRDV2 combines with J gene TRDJ2; a weak D match, TRDD3 (6 bases). Trimming stripped 3 bases from V and 1 base from J, with 11 bases between. The germline V gene encodes CDR1 GEAIGNYY and CDR2 EKD. This CDR3 region has 15 residues. The CDR3 loop reads CACDVPGDLTAQLFF. CDR3 sequence (DNA): TGTGCCTGTGACGTACCGGGGGATTTGACAGCACAACTCTTCTTT.

This clone has just a few counts. This chain uses TRDV1 with TRDJ1, with 7 bases matching TRDD3. CDR1 TSWWSYY and CDR2 QGS come from the germline V gene. The V gene end was trimmed by 2 bases and the J gene end by 1 base; junction bases not matched to a gene: 13. The CDR3 has 18 amino acids. The CDR3, as DNA: TGTGCTCTTGGGGAAATACCTACTGGGGATTCTCTCACCGATAAACTCATCTTT. Translating gives CALGEIPTGDSLTDKLIF.

The V call is TRDV2, the J call TRDJ2, with TRDD3 matching over 10 bases. Trimming cost V 0 bases and J 0 bases; bases outside gene matches: 3. Germline values: CDR1 GEAIGNYY, CDR2 EKD. The CDR3 loop spans 17 amino acids. CDR3 sequence reads: CACDTGGGYALTAQLFF. CDR3 in DNA: TGTGCCTGTGACACCGGAGGGGGATACGCTTTGACAGCACAACTCTTCTTT.

This clone is labeled as medium-sized (0.01 to 0.1%). The sample holds other DNA sequences that translate to the same CDR3. The chain employs TRDV2 and TRDJ3, with 9 bases aligning to TRDD3. Per the germline V gene, CDR1 is GEAIGNYY and CDR2 is EKD. The CDR3 loop spans 18 amino acids. J was trimmed by 0 bases and V by 3 bases; bases with no gene match: 5. The CDR3 DNA is TGTGCCTGTGACGGACTGGGGGACAGCTCCTGGGACACCCGACAGATGTTTTTC. This codes for CACDGLGDSSWDTRQMFF.